This T cell receptor (beta chain) was obtained from a study of blood T cell repertoires in COVID-19. The overall study: Some COVID-19 samples were acute and others convalescent; all came from the United States, Italy and Spain. T cells, B-cell-depleted T cells, or PBMCs provided the cDNA or gDNA that served as material.

In the study's own analysis: By means of reference gene primer amplification, nucleated cell counts were estimated. TCRdb's table, derived via immunoSEQ multiplex PCR, lists solely in-frame clones and lacks some. V, J and clone size were drawn from that table, and D and trimming were deduced from the DNA. Among 150,000 to 200,000 clones listed, about 89% were seen once. This CDR3 has 13 residues. The ends were cut back, 2 bases at V and 6 bases at J, with 8 bases in the middle. Germline values: CDR1 MNHEY, CDR2 SVGAGI. This receptor was taken from a man between 18 and 29 years old who had recovered from COVID-19. The specimen sequenced was peripheral blood. The chain combines TRBV6-5 with TRBJ2-1, with D hard to call. The CDR3 DNA reads as TGTGCCAGCAGTTACGGAGAAAGCAATGAGCAGTTCTTC. Translating it yields CASSYGESNEQFF.